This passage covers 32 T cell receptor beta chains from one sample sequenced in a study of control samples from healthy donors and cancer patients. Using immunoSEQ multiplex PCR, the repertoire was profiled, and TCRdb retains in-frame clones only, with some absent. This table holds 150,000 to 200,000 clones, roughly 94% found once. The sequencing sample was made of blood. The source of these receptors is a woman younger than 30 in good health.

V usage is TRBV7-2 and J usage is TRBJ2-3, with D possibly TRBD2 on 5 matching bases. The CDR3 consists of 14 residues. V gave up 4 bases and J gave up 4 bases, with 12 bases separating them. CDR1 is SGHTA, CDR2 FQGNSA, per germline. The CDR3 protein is CASSSTSGADTQYF. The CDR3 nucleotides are TGTGCCAGCAGCTCTACTAGTGGCGCAGATACGCAGTATTTT.

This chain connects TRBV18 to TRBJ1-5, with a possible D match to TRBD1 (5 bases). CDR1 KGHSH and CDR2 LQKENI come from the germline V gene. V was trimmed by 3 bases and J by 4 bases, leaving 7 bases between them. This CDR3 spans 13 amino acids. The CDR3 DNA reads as TGTGCCAGCTCACCGAACAGGAATCAGCCCCAGCATTTT. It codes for CASSPNRNQPQHF.

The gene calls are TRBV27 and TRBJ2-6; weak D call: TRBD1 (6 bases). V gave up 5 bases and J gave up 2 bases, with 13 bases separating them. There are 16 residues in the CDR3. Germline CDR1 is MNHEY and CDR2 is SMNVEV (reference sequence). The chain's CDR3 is CASSTFPGAGANVLTF. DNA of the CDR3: TGTGCCAGCAGTACGTTTCCAGGGGCTGGGGCCAACGTCCTGACTTTC.

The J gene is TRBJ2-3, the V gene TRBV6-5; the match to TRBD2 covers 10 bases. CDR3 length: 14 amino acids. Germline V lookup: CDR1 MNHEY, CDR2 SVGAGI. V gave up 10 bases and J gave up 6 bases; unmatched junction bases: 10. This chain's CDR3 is CATLAGALVDTQYF. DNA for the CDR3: TGTGCCACCCTAGCGGGAGCCCTTGTGGATACGCAGTATTTT.

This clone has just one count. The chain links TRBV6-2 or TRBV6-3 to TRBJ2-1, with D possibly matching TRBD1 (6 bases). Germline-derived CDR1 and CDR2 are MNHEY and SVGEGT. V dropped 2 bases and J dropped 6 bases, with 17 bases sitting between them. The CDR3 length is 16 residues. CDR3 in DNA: TGTGCCAGCAGTTACCCGGACAGCTACCAACCCAATGAGCAGTTCTTC. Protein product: CASSYPDSYQPNEQFF.

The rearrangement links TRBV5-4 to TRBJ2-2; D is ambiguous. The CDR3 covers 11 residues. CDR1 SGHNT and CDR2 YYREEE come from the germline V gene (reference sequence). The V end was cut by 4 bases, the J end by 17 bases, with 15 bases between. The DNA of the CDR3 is TGTGCCAGCAGCCGAGCAGACATCCTCTTTTTT. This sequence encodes CASSRADILFF.

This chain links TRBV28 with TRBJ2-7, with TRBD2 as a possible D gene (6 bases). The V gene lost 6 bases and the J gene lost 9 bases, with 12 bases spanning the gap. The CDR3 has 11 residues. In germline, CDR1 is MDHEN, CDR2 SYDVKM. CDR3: CASRDQGGQYF. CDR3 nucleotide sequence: TGTGCCAGCAGGGATCAGGGAGGGCAGTACTTC.

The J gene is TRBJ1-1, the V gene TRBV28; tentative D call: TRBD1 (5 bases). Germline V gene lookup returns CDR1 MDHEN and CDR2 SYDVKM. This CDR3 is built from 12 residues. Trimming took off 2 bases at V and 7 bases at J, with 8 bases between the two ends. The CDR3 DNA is TGTGCCAGCAGTTTAGGGGCCAGTGAAGCTTTCTTT. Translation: CASSLGASEAFF.

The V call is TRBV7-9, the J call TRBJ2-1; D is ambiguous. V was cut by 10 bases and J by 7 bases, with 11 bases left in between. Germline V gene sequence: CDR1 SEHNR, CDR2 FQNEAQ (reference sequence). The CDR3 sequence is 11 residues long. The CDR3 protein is CATGLGNEQFF. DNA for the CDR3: TGTGCCACCGGCCTCGGGAATGAGCAGTTCTTC.

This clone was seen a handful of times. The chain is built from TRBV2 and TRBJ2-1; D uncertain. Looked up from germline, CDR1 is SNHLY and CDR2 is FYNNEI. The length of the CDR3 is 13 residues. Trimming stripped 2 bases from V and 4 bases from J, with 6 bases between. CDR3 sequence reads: CASSELAYNEQFF. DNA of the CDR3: TGTGCCAGCAGTGAACTGGCGTACAATGAGCAGTTCTTC.

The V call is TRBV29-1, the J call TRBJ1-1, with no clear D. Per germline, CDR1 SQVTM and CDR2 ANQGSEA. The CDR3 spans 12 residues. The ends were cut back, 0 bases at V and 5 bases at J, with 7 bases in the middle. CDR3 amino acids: CSVEEASTEAFF. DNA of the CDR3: TGCAGCGTTGAAGAGGCGAGTACTGAAGCTTTCTTT.

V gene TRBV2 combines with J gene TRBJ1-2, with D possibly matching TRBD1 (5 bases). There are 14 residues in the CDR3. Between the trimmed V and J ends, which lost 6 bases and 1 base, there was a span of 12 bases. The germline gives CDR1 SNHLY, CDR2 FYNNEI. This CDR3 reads CASREQGINYGYTF. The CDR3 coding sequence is TGTGCCAGCAGAGAGCAGGGTATTAACTATGGCTACACCTTC.

CDR3 DNA: TGTGCCAGCAGCCCCGGGGCCGGGCCCTACGAGCAGTACTTC. This codes for CASSPGAGPYEQYF. The rearrangement joins TRBV11-2 to TRBJ2-7; D is perhaps TRBD1 or TRBD2 (5 bases each). Looked up from germline, CDR1 is SGHAT and CDR2 is FQNNGV. Trimming cost V 5 bases and J 2 bases, with 13 bases left between them. This CDR3 is built from 14 residues.

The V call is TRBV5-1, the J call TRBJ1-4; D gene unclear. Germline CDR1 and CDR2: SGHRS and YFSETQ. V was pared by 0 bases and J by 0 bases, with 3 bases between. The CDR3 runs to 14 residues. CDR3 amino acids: CASSLDTTNEKLFF. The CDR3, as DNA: TGCGCCAGCAGCTTGGATACAACTAATGAAAAACTGTTTTTT.

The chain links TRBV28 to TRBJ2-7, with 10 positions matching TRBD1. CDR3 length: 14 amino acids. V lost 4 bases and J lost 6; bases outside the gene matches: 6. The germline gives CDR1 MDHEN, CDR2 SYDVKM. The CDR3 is CASSSPDRGSEQYF. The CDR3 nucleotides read TGTGCCAGCAGTTCTCCGGACAGGGGGAGCGAGCAGTACTTC. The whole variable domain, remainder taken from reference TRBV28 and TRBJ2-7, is DVKVTQSSRYLVKRTGEKVFLECVQDMDHENMFWYRQDPGLGLRLIYFSYDVKMKEKGDIPEGYSVSREKKERFSLILESASTNQTSMYLCASSSPDRGSEQYFGPGTRLTVT.

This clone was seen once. The CDR3 loop is CASSIFPGQQETQYF. The CDR3 nucleotides are TGTGCCAGCAGCATTTTTCCGGGACAGCAAGAGACCCAGTACTTC. The V gene is TRBV9, the J gene TRBJ2-5; TRBD1 matches at 7 bases. CDR3 size: 15 residues. With 4 bases clipped from V and 2 bases from J, the junction kept 8 bases outside the gene matches. Germline V CDR1 and CDR2: SGDLS, YYNGEE.

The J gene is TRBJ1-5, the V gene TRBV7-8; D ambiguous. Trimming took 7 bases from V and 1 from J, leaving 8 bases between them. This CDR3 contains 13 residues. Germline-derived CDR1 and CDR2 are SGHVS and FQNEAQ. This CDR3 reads CASNARSNQPQHF. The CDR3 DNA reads TGTGCCAGCAACGCAAGGAGCAATCAGCCCCAGCATTTT.

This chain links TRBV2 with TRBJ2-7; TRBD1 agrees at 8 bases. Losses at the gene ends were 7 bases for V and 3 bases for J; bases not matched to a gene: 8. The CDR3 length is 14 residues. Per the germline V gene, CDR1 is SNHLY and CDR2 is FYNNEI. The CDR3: CASTRQGISYEQYF. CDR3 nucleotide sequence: TGTGCCAGCACCCGACAGGGGATAAGCTACGAGCAGTACTTC.

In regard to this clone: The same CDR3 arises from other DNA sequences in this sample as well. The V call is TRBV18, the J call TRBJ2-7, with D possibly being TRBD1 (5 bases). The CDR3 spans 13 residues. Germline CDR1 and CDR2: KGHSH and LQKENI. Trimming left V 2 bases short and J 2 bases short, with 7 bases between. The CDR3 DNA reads TGTGCCAGCTCACCAGACAGAGCCTACGAGCAGTACTTC. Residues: CASSPDRAYEQYF.

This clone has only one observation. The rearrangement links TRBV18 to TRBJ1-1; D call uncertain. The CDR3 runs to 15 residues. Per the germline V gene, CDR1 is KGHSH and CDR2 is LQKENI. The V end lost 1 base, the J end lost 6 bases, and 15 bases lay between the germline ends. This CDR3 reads CASSPRRGSSAEAFF. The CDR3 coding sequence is TGTGCCAGCTCACCACGGCGAGGGAGTTCGGCTGAAGCTTTCTTT. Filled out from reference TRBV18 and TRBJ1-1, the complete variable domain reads NAGVMQNPRHLVRRRGQEARLRCSPMKGHSHVYWYRQLPEEGLKFMVYLQKENIIDESGMPKERFSAEFPKEGPSILRIQQVVRGDSAAYFCASSPRRGSSAEAFFGQGTRLTVV.

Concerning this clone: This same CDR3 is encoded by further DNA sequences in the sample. The DNA for the CDR3 is TGTGCCAGCAGCTTAATGGGACCCACTGAAGCTTTCTTT. It yields the protein CASSLMGPTEAFF. The chain carries TRBV7-2 and TRBJ1-1; a possible D gene is TRBD1 (5 bases). V shed 2 bases and J shed 4 bases, with 8 bases lying between them. The CDR3 spans 13 residues. Germline lookup yields CDR1 SGHTA and CDR2 FQGNSA.

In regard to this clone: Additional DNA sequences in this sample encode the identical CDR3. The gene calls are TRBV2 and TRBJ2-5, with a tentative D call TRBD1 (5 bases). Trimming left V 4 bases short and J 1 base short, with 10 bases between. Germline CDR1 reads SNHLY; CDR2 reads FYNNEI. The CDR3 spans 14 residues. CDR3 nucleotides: TGTGCCAGCAGTGTGGCGACAGTCCAAGAGACCCAGTACTTC. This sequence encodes CASSVATVQETQYF.

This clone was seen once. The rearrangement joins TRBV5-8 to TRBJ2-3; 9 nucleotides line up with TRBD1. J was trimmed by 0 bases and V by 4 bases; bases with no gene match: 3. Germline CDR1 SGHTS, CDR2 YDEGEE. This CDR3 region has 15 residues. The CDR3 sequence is CASSPGTGSTDTQYF. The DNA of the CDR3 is TGTGCCAGCAGCCCGGGGACAGGGAGCACAGATACGCAGTATTTT. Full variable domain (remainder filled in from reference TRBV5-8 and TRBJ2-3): EAGVTQSPTHLIKTRGQQATLRCSPISGHTSVYWYQQALGLGLQFLLWYDEGEERNRGNFPPRFSGRQFPNYSSELNVNALELEDSALYLCASSPGTGSTDTQYFGPGTRLTVL.

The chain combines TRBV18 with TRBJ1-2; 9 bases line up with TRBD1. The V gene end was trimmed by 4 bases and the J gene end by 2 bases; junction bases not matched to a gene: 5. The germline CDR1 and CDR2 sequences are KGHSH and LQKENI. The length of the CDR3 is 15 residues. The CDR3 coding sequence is TGTGCCAGCTCACGGGACAGGGCCCCCAACTATGGCTACACCTTC. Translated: CASSRDRAPNYGYTF.

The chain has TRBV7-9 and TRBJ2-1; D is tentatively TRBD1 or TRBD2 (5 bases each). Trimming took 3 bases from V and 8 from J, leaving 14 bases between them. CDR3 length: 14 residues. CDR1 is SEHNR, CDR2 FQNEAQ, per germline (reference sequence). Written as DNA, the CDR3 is TGTGCCAGCAGCTTTGGGACCGACCAGGATGAGCAGTTCTTC. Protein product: CASSFGTDQDEQFF.

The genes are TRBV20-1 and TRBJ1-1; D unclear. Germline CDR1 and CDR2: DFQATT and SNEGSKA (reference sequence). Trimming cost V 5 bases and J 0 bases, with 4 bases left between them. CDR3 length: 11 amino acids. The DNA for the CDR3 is TGCAGTGCTCCGGTGAACACTGAAGCTTTCTTT. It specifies CSAPVNTEAFF.

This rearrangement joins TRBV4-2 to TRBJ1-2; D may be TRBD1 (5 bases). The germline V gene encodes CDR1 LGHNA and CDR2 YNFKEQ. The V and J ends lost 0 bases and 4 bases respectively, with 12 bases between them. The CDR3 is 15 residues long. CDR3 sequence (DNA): TGTGCCAGCAGCCAAGATCGGGGGGAACCCTATGGCTACACCTTC. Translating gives CASSQDRGEPYGYTF.

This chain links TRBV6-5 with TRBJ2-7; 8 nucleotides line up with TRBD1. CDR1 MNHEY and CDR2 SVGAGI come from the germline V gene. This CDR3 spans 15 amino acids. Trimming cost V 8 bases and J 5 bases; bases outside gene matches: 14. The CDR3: CASQPWTGSRNEQYF. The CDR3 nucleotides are TGTGCCAGCCAACCTTGGACAGGGTCGCGGAACGAGCAGTACTTC.

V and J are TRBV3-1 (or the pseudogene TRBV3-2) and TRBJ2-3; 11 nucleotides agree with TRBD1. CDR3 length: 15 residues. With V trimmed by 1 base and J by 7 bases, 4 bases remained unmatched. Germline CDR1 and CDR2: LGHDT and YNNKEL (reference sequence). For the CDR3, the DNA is TGTGCCAGCAGCCAAGCTGGGACAGGGGGGAATACGCAGTATTTT. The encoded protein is CASSQAGTGGNTQYF.

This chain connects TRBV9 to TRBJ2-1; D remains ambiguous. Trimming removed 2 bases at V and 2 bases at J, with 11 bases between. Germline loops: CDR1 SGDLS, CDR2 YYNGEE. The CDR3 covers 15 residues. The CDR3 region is CASSVGSETYNEQFF. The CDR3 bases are TGTGCCAGCAGCGTGGGGTCGGAAACCTACAATGAGCAGTTCTTC.

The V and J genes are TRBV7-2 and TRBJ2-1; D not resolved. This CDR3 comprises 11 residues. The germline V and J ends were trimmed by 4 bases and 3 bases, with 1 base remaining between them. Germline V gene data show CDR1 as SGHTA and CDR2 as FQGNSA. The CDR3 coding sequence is TGTGCCAGCAGCTACTACAATGAGCAGTTCTTC. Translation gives CASSYYNEQFF. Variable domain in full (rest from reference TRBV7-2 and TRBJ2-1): GAGVSQSPSNKVTEKGKDVELRCDPISGHTALYWYRQSLGQGLEFLIYFQGNSAPDKSGLPSDRFSAERTGGSVSTLTIQRTQQEDSAVYLCASSYYNEQFFGPGTRLTVL.

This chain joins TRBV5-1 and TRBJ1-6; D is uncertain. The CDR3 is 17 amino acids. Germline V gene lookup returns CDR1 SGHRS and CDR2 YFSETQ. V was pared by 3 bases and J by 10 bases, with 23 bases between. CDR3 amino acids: CASSWGGSSQYQSPLHF. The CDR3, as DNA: TGCGCCAGCAGCTGGGGAGGGAGTTCACAATATCAATCACCCCTCCACTTT.